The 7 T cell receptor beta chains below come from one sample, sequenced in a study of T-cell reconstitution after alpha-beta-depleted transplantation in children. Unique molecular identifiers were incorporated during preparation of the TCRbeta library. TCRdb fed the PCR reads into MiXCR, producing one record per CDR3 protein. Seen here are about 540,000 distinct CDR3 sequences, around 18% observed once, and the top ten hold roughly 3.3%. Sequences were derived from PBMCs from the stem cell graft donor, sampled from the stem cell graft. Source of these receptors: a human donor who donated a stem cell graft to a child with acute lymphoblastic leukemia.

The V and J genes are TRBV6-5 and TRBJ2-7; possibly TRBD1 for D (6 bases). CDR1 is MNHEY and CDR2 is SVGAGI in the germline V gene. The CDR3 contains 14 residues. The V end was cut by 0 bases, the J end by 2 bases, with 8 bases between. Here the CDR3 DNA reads TGTGCCAGCAGTTACTCGGACAGCACCTACGAGCAGTACTTC. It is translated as CASSYSDSTYEQYF.

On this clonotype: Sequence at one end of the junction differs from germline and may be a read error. The CDR3 DNA follows: TGCGCCAGCAGCTTGTCGGTTGGTAGCTACAATGGGCAGTTCTTC. It is translated as CASSLSVGSYNGQFF. The chain employs TRBV5-1 and TRBJ2-1; D ambiguous. This CDR3 is 15 amino acids long. Germline V lookup: CDR1 SGHRS, CDR2 YFSETQ.

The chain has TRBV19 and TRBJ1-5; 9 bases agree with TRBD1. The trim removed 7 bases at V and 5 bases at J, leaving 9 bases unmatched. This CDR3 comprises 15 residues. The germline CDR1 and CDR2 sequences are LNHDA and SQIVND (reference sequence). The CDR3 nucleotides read TGTGCCAGTAAAGGAGACAGGGGGTCACATCAGCCCCAGCATTTT. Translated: CASKGDRGSHQPQHF.

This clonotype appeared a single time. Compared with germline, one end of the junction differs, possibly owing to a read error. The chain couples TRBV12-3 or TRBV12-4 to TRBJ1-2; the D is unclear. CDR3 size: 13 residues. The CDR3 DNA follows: TGTGCCAGCAGCCACCCCCATAACTATTGCTACACCTTC. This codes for CASSHPHNYCYTF.

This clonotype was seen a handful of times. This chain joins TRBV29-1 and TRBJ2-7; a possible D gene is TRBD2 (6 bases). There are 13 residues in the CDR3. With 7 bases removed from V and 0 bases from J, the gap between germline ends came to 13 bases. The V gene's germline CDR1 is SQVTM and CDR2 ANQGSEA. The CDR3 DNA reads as TGCAGCGGGCGGGACCGAGGCTCCTACGAGCAGTACTTC. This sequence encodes CSGRDRGSYEQYF.

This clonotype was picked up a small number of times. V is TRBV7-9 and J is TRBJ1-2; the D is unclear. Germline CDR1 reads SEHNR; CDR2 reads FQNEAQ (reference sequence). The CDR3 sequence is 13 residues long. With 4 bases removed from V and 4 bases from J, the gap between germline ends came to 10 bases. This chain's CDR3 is CASSSHQSYGYTF. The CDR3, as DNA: TGTGCCAGCAGCTCCCACCAGTCCTATGGCTACACCTTC. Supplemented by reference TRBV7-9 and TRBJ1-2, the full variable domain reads DTGVSQNPRHKITKRGQNVTFRCDPISEHNRLYWYRQTLGQGPEFLTYFQNEAQLEKSRLLSDRFSAERPKGSFSTLEIQRTEQGDSAMYLCASSSHQSYGYTFGSGTRLTVV.

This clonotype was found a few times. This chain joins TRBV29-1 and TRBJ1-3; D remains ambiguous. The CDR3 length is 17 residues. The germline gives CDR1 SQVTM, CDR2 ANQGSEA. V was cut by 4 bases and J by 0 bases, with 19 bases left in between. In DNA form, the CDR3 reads TGCAGCGTTGTCGGCTCCATCGAGGGAGTCTCTGGAAACACCATATATTTT. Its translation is CSVVGSIEGVSGNTIYF.